The sequence of this TCR beta chain was determined in a study of cytomegalovirus exposure and HLA in healthy donors. Whole-study context: Among 350 to 500 genotyped donors, around 80% fell in the Caucasian-associated ancestry cluster.

In the PCR, 60 Vbeta and 13 Jbeta primers were used. Profiling relied on immunoSEQ multiplex PCR, and the TCRdb table lists in-frame clones only, not all of them. The table includes 87,000 or so clones, approximately 64% detected once. This receptor was identified in a man aged 55-75 years in good health and CMV-seronegative. Sequenced input: PBMCs.

This CDR3 reads CASNDRGMLGGNEQFF. The DNA of the CDR3 is TGTGCCAGTAACGACAGGGGAATGTTAGGAGGGAATGAGCAGTTCTTC. The chain combines TRBV19 with TRBJ2-1; 8 bases are a match to TRBD1. The germline CDR1 and CDR2 sequences are LNHDA and SQIVND (reference sequence). Trimming removed 7 bases from V and 7 bases from J; junction bases left unmatched: 15. The CDR3 is 16 amino acids.